This T cell receptor beta chain is from a study of T cell changes during pregnancy in multiple sclerosis. Turning to this clone: At one end the junction does not follow the germline gene, possibly because of a read error.

Germline V gene data show CDR1 as SSHAT and CDR2 as FNYEAQ (reference sequence). The CDR3 consists of 14 residues. Assay: immunoSEQ multiplex PCR; the TCRdb copy retains only in-frame clones and omits some. The sample lists tens of thousands of clones, around 88% occurring once. The sequence was obtained from a female donor with multiple sclerosis, enrolled in a pregnancy study. Sequences were derived from CD8+ T cells from peripheral blood mononuclear cells, sampled in the first trimester of pregnancy. The chain employs TRBV7-7 and TRBJ1-5, with D tentatively TRBD1 (6 bases). The CDR3 bases are TGTGCTAGCAGCTATAGACAGGGCAATCAGCCCCAGCATTTT. Its translation: CASSYRQGNQPQHF.